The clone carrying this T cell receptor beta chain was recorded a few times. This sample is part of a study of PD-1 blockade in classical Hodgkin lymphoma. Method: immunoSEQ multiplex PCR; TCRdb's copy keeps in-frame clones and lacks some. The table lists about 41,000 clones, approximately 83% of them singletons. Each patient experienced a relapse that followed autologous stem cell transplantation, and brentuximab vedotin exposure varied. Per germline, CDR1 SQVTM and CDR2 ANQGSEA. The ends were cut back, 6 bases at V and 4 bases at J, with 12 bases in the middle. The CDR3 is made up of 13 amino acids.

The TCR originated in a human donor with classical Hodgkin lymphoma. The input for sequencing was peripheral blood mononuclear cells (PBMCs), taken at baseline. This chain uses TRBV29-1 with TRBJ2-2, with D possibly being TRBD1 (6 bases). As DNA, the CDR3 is TGCAGCGTCCAGGGGTTGTCCACCGGGGAGCTGTTTTTT. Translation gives CSVQGLSTGELFF.